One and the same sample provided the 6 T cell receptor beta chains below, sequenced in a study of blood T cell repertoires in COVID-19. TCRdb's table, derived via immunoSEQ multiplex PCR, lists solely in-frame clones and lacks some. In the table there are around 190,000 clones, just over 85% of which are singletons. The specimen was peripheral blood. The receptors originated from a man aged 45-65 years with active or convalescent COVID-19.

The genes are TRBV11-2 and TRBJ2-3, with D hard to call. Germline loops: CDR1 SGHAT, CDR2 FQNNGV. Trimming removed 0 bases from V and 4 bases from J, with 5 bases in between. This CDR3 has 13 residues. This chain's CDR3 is CASSLDQSDTQYF. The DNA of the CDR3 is TGTGCCAGCAGCTTAGACCAGTCAGATACGCAGTATTTT.

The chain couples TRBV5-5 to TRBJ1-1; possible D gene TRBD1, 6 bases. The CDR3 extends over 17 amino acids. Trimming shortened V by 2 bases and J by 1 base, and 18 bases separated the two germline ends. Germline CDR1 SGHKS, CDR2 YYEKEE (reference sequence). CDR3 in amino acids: CASSFDRLGLGNTEAFF. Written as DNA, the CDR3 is TGTGCCAGCAGCTTCGACAGGCTTGGACTTGGGAACACTGAAGCTTTCTTT.

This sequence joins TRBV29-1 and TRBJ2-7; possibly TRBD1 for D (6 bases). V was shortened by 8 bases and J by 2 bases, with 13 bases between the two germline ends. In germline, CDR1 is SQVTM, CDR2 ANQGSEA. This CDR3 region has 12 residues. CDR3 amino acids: CSFRDNPYEQYF. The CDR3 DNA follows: TGCAGCTTCCGGGACAATCCCTACGAGCAGTACTTC.

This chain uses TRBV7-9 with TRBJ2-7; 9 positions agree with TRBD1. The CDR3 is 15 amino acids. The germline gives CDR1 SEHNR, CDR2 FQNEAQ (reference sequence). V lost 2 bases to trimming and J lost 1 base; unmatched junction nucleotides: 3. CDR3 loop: CASSLRGQGSYEQYF. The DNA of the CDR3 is TGTGCCAGCAGCTTACGGGGACAGGGTTCCTACGAGCAGTACTTC.

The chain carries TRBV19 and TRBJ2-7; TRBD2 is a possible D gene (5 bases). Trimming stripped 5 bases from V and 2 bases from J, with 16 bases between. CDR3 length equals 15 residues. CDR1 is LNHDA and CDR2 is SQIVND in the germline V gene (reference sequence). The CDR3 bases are TGTGCCAGTAGTCCCCTAGAGAGCGGAGCCTACGAGCAGTACTTC. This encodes CASSPLESGAYEQYF.

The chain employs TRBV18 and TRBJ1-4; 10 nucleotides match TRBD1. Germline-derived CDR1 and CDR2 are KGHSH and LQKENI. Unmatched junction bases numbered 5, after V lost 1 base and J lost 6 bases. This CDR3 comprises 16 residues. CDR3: CASSPLSGTGDEKLFF. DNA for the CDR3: TGTGCCAGCTCACCACTTTCCGGGACAGGGGATGAAAAACTGTTTTTT.